Each of the 6 T cell receptor beta chains below was sequenced from the same sample in a study of monozygotic twins with inflammatory bowel disease. Reprocessing the 5' RACE reads, TCRdb reports a single entry for every CDR3 protein and omits DNA. The sample totals around 210,000 distinct CDR3 sequences. The sequencing sample was made of blood. The origin of the receptors is a human donor with ulcerative colitis or Crohn's disease, or a healthy co-twin of an affected twin (not recorded which).

V gene TRBV4-1 combines with J gene TRBJ1-2; the TRBD1 assignment by TCRdb is unverifiable without DNA. Germline V gene sequence: CDR1 MGHRA, CDR2 YSYEKL. The length of the CDR3 is 13 residues. The CDR3 is CAPGKYPNYGYTF.

The genes are TRBV6-1 and TRBJ2-7; TCRdb gives TRBD1 as the D gene, but with no DNA this cannot be confirmed. This CDR3 region has 16 residues. Germline values: CDR1 MNHNS, CDR2 SASEGT. Here the CDR3 reads CASTPRPGGGSYEQYF.

This chain connects TRBV15 to TRBJ1-5; TCRdb proposes TRBD1, but this gene call is untestable without DNA. Germline values: CDR1 LNHNV, CDR2 YYDKDF (reference sequence). This CDR3 contains 16 residues. CDR3: CATSRGAGNSNQPQHF. The entire variable domain, with the rest obtained from reference TRBV15 and TRBJ1-5, is as follows: DAMVIQNPRYQVTQFGKPVTLSCSQTLNHNVMYWYQQKSSQAPKLLFHYYDKDFNNEADTPDNFQSRRPNTSFCFLDIRSPGLGDTAMYLCATSRGAGNSNQPQHFGDGTRLSIL.

This rearrangement joins TRBV5-1 to TRBJ2-5. The CDR3 is 12 amino acids. CDR1 and CDR2 from the germline V gene are SGHRS and YFSETQ. The CDR3: CASSSPQETQYF.

The chain is built from TRBV30 and TRBJ2-2. Germline values: CDR1 GTSNPN, CDR2 SVGIG (reference sequence). The CDR3 runs 16 residues. CDR3 in amino acids: CAWRIGYISTTGELFF.

This chain links TRBV11-1 with TRBJ2-2; TCRdb reports TRBD2, a call that lacks DNA to check it against. Looked up from germline, CDR1 is SGHAT and CDR2 is FQDESV (reference sequence). This CDR3 is 14 amino acids long. The CDR3 is CASSLQLAGGELFF.